The 9 T cell receptor beta chains presented below share a single source sample, sequenced in a study of Graves' ophthalmopathy and Graves' hyperthyroidism. TCR beta CDR3 amplification used RNA transcripts. Investigators did first-round RT-PCR with HTBI primers, then second-round multiplex PCR. TCRdb processed the multiplex PCR reads anew with MiXCR; each CDR3 protein has one entry. The table shows around 520,000 distinct CDR3 sequences, with 35% to 40% occurring only once. Sequencing input: peripheral blood or thyroid tissue (not recorded which). These receptors were obtained from an adult man with Graves' hyperthyroidism.

The chain has TRBV6-5 and TRBJ2-7; the match to TRBD1 covers 9 bases. This CDR3 is 16 amino acids long. After removal of 8 bases from V and 3 bases from J, the junction contained 14 bases not matched to a gene. Germline CDR1 reads MNHEY; CDR2 reads SVGAGI. The CDR3 here is CASSYLAPGQGYEQYF. CDR3 coding DNA: TGTGCCAGCTCCTACTTGGCCCCGGGACAGGGCTACGAGCAGTACTTC.

The genes are TRBV7-9 and TRBJ1-2, with D unresolved. The length of the CDR3 is 12 residues. The germline V gene has CDR1 SEHNR and CDR2 FQNEAQ (reference sequence). V was clipped by 8 bases and J by 8 bases, with 15 bases between them. In nucleotides, the CDR3 is TGTGCCAGCGCGACCCTCGGGCAGGGCTACACCTTC. It codes for CASATLGQGYTF.

This clonotype was seen repeatedly, ten times or more. V is TRBV15 and J is TRBJ2-7, with D unresolved. The CDR3 length is 15 residues. CDR1 and CDR2 (germline): LNHNV, YYDKDF (reference sequence). V was clipped by 0 bases and J by 1 base, with 10 bases between them. The CDR3 region is CATSRDSLPSYEQYF. For the CDR3, the DNA is TGTGCCACCAGCAGAGATAGTTTGCCTTCCTACGAGCAGTACTTC.

This chain links TRBV29-1 with TRBJ1-1, with D possibly matching TRBD1 (5 bases). Trimming shortened V by 0 bases and J by 6 bases, and 14 bases separated the two germline ends. This CDR3 has 14 amino acids. Germline V gives CDR1 SQVTM, CDR2 ANQGSEA. The chain's CDR3 is CSVEDPTRGSEAFF. Here the CDR3 DNA reads TGCAGCGTTGAAGATCCGACAAGGGGCTCTGAAGCTTTCTTT.

This clonotype was counted at least ten times. The chain couples TRBV2 to TRBJ2-7; the D is unclear. V dropped 2 bases and J dropped 2 bases, with 10 bases sitting between them. The CDR3 runs 14 residues. Germline CDR1 SNHLY, CDR2 FYNNEI. CDR3 region: CASSERAVTYEQYF. As DNA, the CDR3 is TGTGCCAGCAGTGAACGGGCAGTGACCTACGAGCAGTACTTC.

This rearrangement joins TRBV7-9 to TRBJ2-5, with D perhaps matching TRBD2 (7 bases). This CDR3 has 16 residues. Per germline, CDR1 SEHNR and CDR2 FQNEAQ (reference sequence). Trimming removed 4 bases from V and 9 bases from J, with 24 bases in between. The CDR3 DNA reads as TGTGCCAGCAGCTCTCCCGGCGGGGGCAGAAACCAGCCCCAGTACTTC. Amino acid sequence: CASSSPGGGRNQPQYF. Full variable domain (rest looked up from reference TRBV7-9 and TRBJ2-5): DTGVSQNPRHKITKRGQNVTFRCDPISEHNRLYWYRQTLGQGPEFLTYFQNEAQLEKSRLLSDRFSAERPKGSFSTLEIQRTEQGDSAMYLCASSSPGGGRNQPQYFGPGTRLLVL.

The J gene is TRBJ1-2, the V gene TRBV20-1; D is unclear. This CDR3 comprises 12 residues. Germline V lookup: CDR1 DFQATT, CDR2 SNEGSKA (reference sequence). The V end lost 3 bases, the J end lost 2 bases, and 7 bases lay between the germline ends. The CDR3 here is CSARGGNYGYTF. The CDR3 bases are TGCAGTGCTAGGGGTGGGAACTATGGCTACACCTTC.

Regarding this clonotype: The junction differs from germline at one of its ends, possibly a read error. J is TRBJ1-2 and V is TRBV20-1, with D possibly matching TRBD1 (6 bases). Germline V CDR1 and CDR2: DFQATT, SNEGSKA (reference sequence). The CDR3 runs to 14 residues. CDR3 amino acids: CSARDRGGRDGCTF. In DNA, the CDR3 is TGCAGTGCTAGAGATAGGGGGGGTCGTGACGGCTGCACCTTC.

The chain is built from TRBV7-8 and TRBJ2-5; possible D gene TRBD2, 5 bases. Trimming took 0 bases from V and 9 from J, leaving 20 bases between them. Per germline, CDR1 SGHVS and CDR2 FQNEAQ. This CDR3 spans 16 amino acids. The CDR3 nucleotides are TGTGCCAGCAGCTTAGCGCGCGGAGGAGAGACCGGGGCCCAGTACTTC. This codes for CASSLARGGETGAQYF.